The 3 T cell receptor beta chains below come from one sample, sequenced in a study of beta chain features in type 1 diabetes (dated by TCRdb to 2016 to 2018). Library creation used the immunoSEQ multiplex PCR assay. The entire amount of isolated RNA was reverse transcribed using the High Capacity cDNA Reverse Transcription Kit, so the sequenced TCRB transcripts were expressed ones. TCRdb provides this immuneACCESS table in a form limited to in-frame rearrangements. Some clones are lacking; in checked studies, under half of them reflect an unresolved V gene, and why the rest are absent is not known. The sample has 900,000 or so clones on record, 17% of them singletons. The ten largest clones take up 0.02% to 0.025% of the sample. Sequenced input: naive CD4+ T cells from blood. The cell subset or site label on this specimen signifies: true naive CD4+ T cells. These TCRs come from a woman aged 18-29 years in good health.

This rearrangement joins TRBV6-5 to TRBJ2-3, with a tentative D call TRBD1 (5 bases). Germline V gene lookup returns CDR1 MNHEY and CDR2 SVGAGI. Trimming left V 2 bases short and J 2 bases short, with 14 bases between. There are 16 residues in the CDR3. The DNA of the CDR3 is TGTGCCAGCAGTTACCGAAGGGGTTCTTTCACAGATACGCAGTATTTT. This sequence encodes CASSYRRGSFTDTQYF.

This clone appeared a few times. This chain links TRBV25-1 with TRBJ2-7; D possibly uses TRBD1 or TRBD2 (7 bases each). Germline CDR1 is MGHDK and CDR2 is SYGVNS. The ends were cut back, 1 base at V and 4 bases at J, with 17 bases in the middle. The CDR3 spans 16 residues. The CDR3 sequence is CASSEFRPGGGYEQYF. The CDR3 coding sequence is TGTGCCAGCAGTGAATTCCGGCCAGGGGGGGGATACGAGCAGTACTTC.

This chain connects TRBV5-4 to TRBJ2-1, with D perhaps TRBD2 (6 bases). From germline, CDR1 is SGHNT and CDR2 YYREEE (reference sequence). The CDR3 runs to 15 residues. Between the trimmed V and J ends, which lost 0 bases and 5 bases, there was a span of 12 bases. This CDR3 reads CASSLGLVRNNEQFF. The CDR3 DNA sequence: TGTGCCAGCAGCTTGGGACTAGTTAGGAACAATGAGCAGTTCTTC.